This TCR beta chain is from a study of beta chain features in type 1 diabetes. Points from the study as a whole: TCRB CDR3s from Type 1 diabetes patients were moderately but significantly shorter in all four CD4+ subsets. In these data, an HLA type influence on TCRB rearrangement remained unresolved. Across patients, naive, central memory and Treg TCRB repertoires exhibited apparently greater similarity than was observed across healthy donors. The study found fewer insertions and more deletions at VDJ junctions in type 1 diabetes patients.

Expressed TCRB transcripts got sequenced, as all isolated RNA was reverse transcribed. Method: immunoSEQ multiplex PCR; TCRdb's copy keeps in-frame clones and lacks some. This repertoire shows around 710,000 clones, around 11% found once; its top ten account for more than 0.095%. As concerns this clone: Its specificity is not known.

The sequence derives from a man younger than 45 with type 1 diabetes. Sequencing was performed on naive CD4+ T cells from blood.

The CDR3 here is CASSAPGRGNQPQHF. The DNA for the CDR3 is TGTGCCAGCAGCGCACCGGGACGAGGCAATCAGCCCCAGCATTTT. This chain uses TRBV9 with TRBJ1-5, with TRBD1 as a possible D gene (5 bases). The germline V and J ends were trimmed by 3 bases and 2 bases, with 12 bases remaining between them. The CDR3 is 15 amino acids. CDR1 and CDR2 (germline): SGDLS, YYNGEE.